These 4 T cell receptor beta chains were all obtained from the same sample, sequenced in a study of T cells in women clearing cervical HPV infection (dated by TCRdb to between 2017 and 2018). The protocol used for the library was the immunoSEQ multiplex PCR assay. Sourced from immuneACCESS, this table was stored by TCRdb with only in-frame sequences that have V and J called. A share of the clones is absent; for the studies checked, an unresolved V gene accounts for under half, and the remainder has no known explanation. The table for this sample records roughly 22,000 clones. The ten largest clonotypes hold 10% to 15% of the sample. The material sequenced was blood buffy coat. The receptors here all came from a woman aged 18 to 75 with a cervical HPV16 infection that either progressed to CIN3+ or cleared (not recorded which).

Details on this clone: The DNA ends 3 residues before the CDR3 does, and the rest of the CDR3 is filled in from the germline J gene. This chain uses TRBV19 with TRBJ1-4; TRBD1 aligns across 7 bases. The germline V gene encodes CDR1 LNHDA and CDR2 SQIVND (reference sequence). The CDR3 sequence is 15 residues long. The ends lost 5 bases at V and 7 bases at J; junction bases unmatched: 10. The DNA read from the CDR3 is TGTGCCAGTAGTCCCAGGGACAGTTTACGTGAAAAA. Protein product: CASSPRDSLREK. The complete CDR3 reads CASSPRDSLREKLFF.

Of note for this clone: The read terminates 3 residues before the CDR3 end, so the remaining end is supplied by the germline J gene. The rearrangement uses TRBV2 and TRBJ2-7, with D possibly being TRBD1 (6 bases). Germline CDR1 reads SNHLY; CDR2 reads FYNNEI. Trimming took off 6 bases at V and 3 bases at J, with 6 bases between the two ends. CDR3 length equals 11 residues. CDR3 region: CASRDSYEQYF. Partial CDR3 DNA: TGTGCCAGCAGGGACAGCTACGAG.

Concerning this clone: The CDR3 end falls 3 residues outside the read, so it is completed with the germline J gene. The chain is built from TRBV4-2 and TRBJ1-2, with 7 bases aligning to TRBD1. This CDR3 is built from 14 residues. J was trimmed by 4 bases and V by 3 bases; bases with no gene match: 5. Germline-derived CDR1 and CDR2 are LGHNA and YNFKEQ. Partial CDR3 DNA: TGTGCCAGCAGCCACGAGGGGGCGGGCTATGGC. This gives the protein CASSHEGAGYG. The full CDR3 sequence reads CASSHEGAGYGYTF.

As to this clone: The CDR3 is cut off 3 residues early in the read; its end comes from the germline J gene. This rearrangement joins TRBV29-1 to TRBJ2-7; TRBD1 might be the D (5 bases). The V gene lost 4 bases and the J gene lost 5 bases, with 15 bases spanning the gap. CDR1 is SQVTM and CDR2 is ANQGSEA in the germline V gene. This CDR3 is built from 13 residues. CDR3 protein: CSVVRQGKDEQYF. Incomplete CDR3 DNA: TGCAGCGTTGTGCGGCAGGGTAAGGACGAG.